The text below deals with one T cell receptor beta chain. Its antigen is still unknown. The data stem from a study of CXCR3-negative and CXCR3-positive naive CD8 T cells. Study-level points and caveats: CXCR3-negative naive cells had less hydrophobic TRB CDR3s than did CXCR3-positive naive cells.

The CDR3 loop spans 14 amino acids. CDR1 SQVTM and CDR2 ANQGSEA come from the germline V gene. TRB cDNA was prepared as libraries by UMI-labeled 5' RACE. TCRdb re-analyzed the 5' RACE reads; it lists each CDR3 protein once, without DNA. This sample contains over 5,500 distinct CDR3 sequences. The receptor's source is a human donor in good health. Some clones in this sample may be carry-over from other donors' samples. Specimen: naive CXCR3+ CD8+ T cells from blood. Subset defined: CD45RO-CCR7+CD27+CD95- naive CD8+ T cells expressing CXCR3 (TNR3+). The V gene is TRBV29-1, the J gene TRBJ2-1; the TRBD2 assignment by TCRdb is unverifiable without DNA. The CDR3 is CSVDSSGMSDEQFF.